Included here is one TCR beta chain sequence, with context. This clone was detected once. Its binding antigen is unknown. No clone much larger than this one lies a single base away; base qualities are absent. The sample is drawn from a study of control samples from healthy donors and cancer patients (dated by TCRdb to the early 2020s). Libraries came from the immunoSEQ multiplex PCR assay. TCRdb provides this immuneACCESS table in a form limited to in-frame rearrangements. Some clones are lacking; in checked studies, under half of them reflect an unresolved V gene, and why the rest are absent is not known. This sample is represented by 100,000 to 150,000 clones; more than 80% of them were singletons. Almost 40% of the sample belongs to the ten largest clones. Taken from cysteine to phenylalanine, the CDR3 has 13 residues. Only the CDR3 portion is preserved as DNA: 39 bases, with reading frame beginning at the first base. V and J are truncated by 5 bases and 1 base respectively, leaving an intervening sequence of 8 bases. CDR1 and CDR2 are drawn from the germline V gene: ENHRY, SYGVKD.

The sequence is built from TRBV10-3 and TRBJ2-5; perhaps TRBD2 is the D gene, with 5 bases matching. Sequencing was carried out using blood. The clonotype comes from a man in his fifties or sixties in good health. The DNA sequence follows: TGTGCCATCAGTAACGGGGTCCAAGAGACCCAGTACTTC. Its protein is CAISNGVQETQYF.